Listed here are 31 T cell receptor beta chains from one sample, sequenced in a study of control samples from healthy donors and cancer patients. Measured with immunoSEQ multiplex PCR; TCRdb has only the in-frame clones, and not every one. The sample holds tens of thousands of clones, 70% to 90% seen once. Material: blood. These receptors originate from a man between 60 and 70 years old in good health.

The chain couples TRBV27 to TRBJ2-1; 10 nucleotides align to TRBD1. The CDR3 consists of 14 residues. Germline loops: CDR1 MNHEY, CDR2 SMNVEV (reference sequence). V gave up 6 bases and J gave up 8 bases; unmatched junction bases: 7. CDR3 DNA: TGTGCCAGCAGAAGACAGGGGGCGGGAGATGAGCAGTTCTTC. Its translation is CASRRQGAGDEQFF.

The rearrangement joins TRBV12-3 or TRBV12-4 to TRBJ1-1; D is undetermined. V lost 8 bases and J 7 bases, leaving 17 bases between the germline ends. The CDR3 extends over 13 amino acids. The CDR3 region is CASAVGTDFEAFF. The CDR3 bases are TGTGCCAGCGCAGTAGGAACTGATTTTGAAGCTTTCTTT.

This chain links TRBV2 with TRBJ2-7, with 9 nucleotides matching TRBD2. The length of the CDR3 is 14 residues. The trim removed 7 bases at V and 2 bases at J, leaving 6 bases unmatched. The germline gives CDR1 SNHLY, CDR2 FYNNEI. CDR3: CASIRASGTYEQYF. CDR3 DNA: TGTGCCAGCATAAGGGCTAGCGGGACCTACGAGCAGTACTTC.

The chain joins TRBV6-2 or TRBV6-3 to TRBJ2-3; the match to TRBD2 covers 13 bases. V shed 5 bases and J 3 bases; nucleotides not matched to a gene: 17. This CDR3 has 20 amino acids. Germline CDR1 reads MNHEY; CDR2 reads SVGEGT. The CDR3 is CASSPNPTSGGPLRTDTQYF. The CDR3 DNA reads as TGTGCCAGCAGTCCCAACCCGACTAGCGGGGGGCCTCTTCGGACAGATACGCAGTATTTT.

This clone was counted between two and nine times. The chain couples TRBV6-5 to TRBJ1-6; 7 bases map to TRBD1. V shed 4 bases and J 8 bases; nucleotides not matched to a gene: 5. The germline CDR1 and CDR2 sequences are MNHEY and SVGAGI. The CDR3 runs to 14 residues. The CDR3 protein is CASSFTGVDSPLHF. As DNA, the CDR3 is TGTGCCAGCAGTTTCACAGGGGTGGATTCACCCCTCCACTTT.

This clone was picked up one time. V usage is TRBV6-6 and J usage is TRBJ2-5; no definite D call. The CDR3 extends over 15 amino acids. V was trimmed by 0 bases and J by 5 bases, leaving 13 bases between them. Looked up from germline, CDR1 is MNHNY and CDR2 is SVGAGI (reference sequence). The CDR3 region is CASSYSRVISETQYF. CDR3 DNA sequence: TGTGCCAGCAGTTACTCACGGGTTATCTCGGAGACCCAGTACTTC.

This clone appeared a single time. This chain uses TRBV30 with TRBJ1-1; D possibly corresponds to TRBD1 (6 bases). Trimming removed 4 bases from V and 4 bases from J, with 10 bases in between. The CDR3 spans 12 residues. Per germline, CDR1 GTSNPN and CDR2 SVGIG (reference sequence). Written as DNA, the CDR3 is TGTGCCTGGAAGGGGGGCGCCACTGAAGCTTTCTTT. It translates to CAWKGGATEAFF. The variable domain in full, completed from reference TRBV30 and TRBJ1-1, reads SQTIHQWPATLVQPVGSPLSLECTVEGTSNPNLYWYRQAAGRGLQLLFYSVGIGQISSEVPQNLSASRPQDRQFILSSKKLLLSDSGFYLCAWKGGATEAFFGQGTRLTVV.

This clone came up a few times. The rearrangement joins TRBV14 to TRBJ2-1; D unclear. V lost 6 bases, J lost 5 bases, and 14 bases lay in between. The V gene's germline CDR1 is SGHDN and CDR2 FVKESK. The CDR3 consists of 14 residues. The CDR3: CASSRPGRHNEQFF. The CDR3 DNA sequence: TGTGCCAGCAGTCGTCCCGGACGGCACAATGAGCAGTTCTTC.

The chain carries TRBV20-1 and TRBJ1-2; D remains ambiguous. The V gene lost 6 bases and the J gene lost 5 bases, with 10 bases spanning the gap. CDR3 length: 11 residues. CDR1 is DFQATT, CDR2 SNEGSKA, per germline (reference sequence). The DNA of the CDR3 is TGCAGTGCCAAGGACGAATATGGCTACACCTTC. Its protein is CSAKDEYGYTF.

This clone was observed once. The chain carries TRBV29-1 and TRBJ2-5; TRBD2 is a possible D gene (6 bases). The CDR3 has 16 residues. V lost 3 bases and J 1 base, leaving 18 bases between the germline ends. Germline values: CDR1 SQVTM, CDR2 ANQGSEA. This CDR3 reads CSVDRVGSGPQETQYF. CDR3 in DNA: TGCAGCGTTGATCGTGTGGGTAGCGGCCCCCAAGAGACCCAGTACTTC.

This clone was recorded only once. V usage is TRBV7-3 and J usage is TRBJ2-7; D assignment may be TRBD1 or TRBD2 (5 bases each). This CDR3 has 15 amino acids. Germline loops: CDR1 SGHTA, CDR2 FQGTGA. Trimming took off 4 bases at V and 6 bases at J, with 19 bases between the two ends. This CDR3 is CASSSAGTGASEQYF. The DNA for the CDR3 is TGTGCCAGCAGCTCCGCCGGGACCGGGGCGTCCGAGCAGTACTTC.

This rearrangement joins TRBV15 to TRBJ1-1; no reliable D call. Trimming stripped 0 bases from V and 6 bases from J, with 8 bases between. The V gene's germline CDR1 is LNHNV and CDR2 YYDKDF (reference sequence). The CDR3 is 13 amino acids. The CDR3 reads CATSRELNAEAFF. The CDR3 nucleotides read TGTGCCACCAGCAGAGAACTAAACGCTGAAGCTTTCTTT.

The table lists this clone with a few counts. The genes are TRBV11-3 and TRBJ1-1, with 7 nucleotides matching TRBD1. The CDR3 contains 14 residues. The ends lost 2 bases at V and 3 bases at J; junction bases unmatched: 3. Germline loops: CDR1 SGHNT, CDR2 YENEEA. CDR3 amino acids: CASSLRGRDTEAFF. The CDR3 bases are TGTGCCAGCAGCTTAAGGGGGCGGGACACTGAAGCTTTCTTT.

This clone turned up a few times. The V and J genes are TRBV7-2 and TRBJ1-2; 7 bases are shared with TRBD1. The CDR3 extends over 15 amino acids. From germline, CDR1 is SGHTA and CDR2 FQGNSA. Trimming at V came to 4 bases and at J to 2 bases, leaving 7 bases not matched to a gene. CDR3: CASSWDSQNNYGYTF. The CDR3 DNA reads as TGTGCCAGCAGCTGGGACAGTCAGAACAACTATGGCTACACCTTC.

The gene calls are TRBV15 and TRBJ1-4; 7 nucleotides match TRBD1. V gave up 3 bases and J gave up 6 bases; unmatched junction bases: 10. The germline CDR1 and CDR2 sequences are LNHNV and YYDKDF (reference sequence). This CDR3 has 16 residues. The CDR3 DNA is TGTGCCACCAGCAGTAGACAACTGACAGGGTATGAAAAACTGTTTTTT. This translates into CATSSRQLTGYEKLFF.

The chain carries TRBV5-4 and TRBJ2-3; no reliable D call. The germline V gene encodes CDR1 SGHNT and CDR2 YYREEE (reference sequence). The CDR3 contains 14 residues. V gave up 4 bases and J gave up 1 base, with 10 bases separating them. CDR3 sequence (DNA): TGTGCCAGCAGCCTGGGCAGCCGCACAGATACGCAGTATTTT. It codes for CASSLGSRTDTQYF.

The rearrangement links TRBV6-5 to TRBJ1-2; D gene uncertain. Germline-derived CDR1 and CDR2 are MNHEY and SVGAGI. Trimming took off 8 bases at V and 0 bases at J, with 4 bases between the two ends. The CDR3 runs to 11 residues. CDR3 residues: CASSTNYGYTF. In nucleotides, the CDR3 is TGTGCCAGCTCTACTAACTATGGCTACACCTTC.

The rearrangement uses TRBV27 and TRBJ2-2, with a weak D call TRBD1 (5 bases). The germline gives CDR1 MNHEY, CDR2 SMNVEV (reference sequence). The CDR3 contains 15 residues. V dropped 3 bases and J dropped 0 bases, with 8 bases sitting between them. DNA for the CDR3: TGTGCCAGCAGTTTCAGACAGTCGAACACCGGGGAGCTGTTTTTT. Translation: CASSFRQSNTGELFF.

The chain recombines TRBV7-2 with TRBJ1-1; D may be TRBD1 (5 bases). Per germline, CDR1 SGHTA and CDR2 FQGNSA. Between the trimmed V and J ends, which lost 1 base and 5 bases, there was a span of 8 bases. The CDR3 loop spans 13 amino acids. The CDR3 loop reads CASSLGGRTEAFF. The DNA of the CDR3 is TGTGCCAGCAGCTTAGGGGGGAGGACTGAAGCTTTCTTT.

The table lists this clone with a few counts. The CDR3 here is CASSLRGTGPYNEQFF. CDR3 coding DNA: TGTGCCAGCAGCCTACGGGGGACAGGGCCCTACAATGAGCAGTTCTTC. The V call is TRBV7-9, the J call TRBJ2-1; 9 bases match TRBD1. V lost 5 bases to trimming and J lost 2 bases; unmatched junction nucleotides: 7. The CDR3 runs to 16 residues. Germline-derived CDR1 and CDR2 are SEHNR and FQNEAQ (reference sequence). The full variable domain, rest sourced from reference TRBV7-9 and TRBJ2-1, is DTGVSQNPRHKITKRGQNVTFRCDPISEHNRLYWYRQTLGQGPEFLTYFQNEAQLEKSRLLSDRFSAERPKGSFSTLEIQRTEQGDSAMYLCASSLRGTGPYNEQFFGPGTRLTVL.

J is TRBJ2-1 and V is TRBV15; a weak D match, TRBD1 (6 bases). The V gene's germline CDR1 is LNHNV and CDR2 YYDKDF (reference sequence). This CDR3 is built from 15 residues. Trimming cost V 1 base and J 4 bases, with 11 bases left between them. The CDR3 spells CATSRAGTLYNEQFF. For the CDR3, the DNA is TGTGCCACCAGCAGAGCCGGGACACTGTACAATGAGCAGTTCTTC.

CDR3 bases: TGCGCCAGCAGTGAGAGTAGCGGGGGTACGGGCGAGCAGTACTTC. It specifies CASSESSGGTGEQYF. The rearrangement links TRBV10-2 to TRBJ2-7; 9 bases are a match to TRBD2. The junction had 8 bases not matched to a gene; V was cut back by 2 bases and J by 6 bases. The CDR3 runs 15 residues. Germline V lookup: CDR1 WSHSY, CDR2 SAAADI.

This clone has only one observation. The chain uses TRBV19 and TRBJ1-2; D remains ambiguous. This CDR3 is built from 14 residues. Germline-derived CDR1 and CDR2 are LNHDA and SQIVND (reference sequence). V was trimmed by 3 bases and J by 5 bases, leaving 13 bases between them. The CDR3 bases are TGTGCCAGTAGTATCTCTACGTCGGAGTATGGCTACACCTTC. This codes for CASSISTSEYGYTF.

The chain uses TRBV30 and TRBJ2-5; 9 nucleotides match TRBD1. The CDR3 consists of 13 residues. Germline V CDR1 and CDR2: GTSNPN, SVGIG (reference sequence). Germline trimming cut 7 bases from V and 5 bases from J; bases unmatched to any gene: 8. The CDR3, as DNA: TGTGCCTCTTGGACAGGGGCGGGGGAGACCCAGTACTTC. It codes for CASWTGAGETQYF.

The rearrangement uses TRBV2 and TRBJ1-3; no clear D. The CDR3 runs to 13 residues. Deletions cut 7 bases from V and 2 bases from J, with 9 bases between. In germline, CDR1 is SNHLY, CDR2 FYNNEI. The CDR3 nucleotides read TGTGCCAGCATCACAAGGGCTGGAAACACCATATATTTT. Its protein product is CASITRAGNTIYF.

Written as DNA, the CDR3 is TGTGCCAGCAGTAGCCGGGACAGGGGTGGCAATGAGCAGTTCTTC. Translation: CASSSRDRGGNEQFF. The chain joins TRBV25-1 to TRBJ2-1; 10 nucleotides align to TRBD1. Germline CDR1 and CDR2: MGHDK and SYGVNS. This CDR3 region has 15 residues. V lost 5 bases and J lost 6; bases outside the gene matches: 7. The full variable domain, rest sourced from reference TRBV25-1 and TRBJ2-1, is EADIYQTPRYLVIGTGKKITLECSQTMGHDKMYWYQQDPGMELHLIHYSYGVNSTEKGDLSSESTVSRIRTEHFPLTLESARPSHTSQYLCASSSRDRGGNEQFFGPGTRLTVL.

V gene TRBV4-2 combines with J gene TRBJ1-5; D gene uncertain. This CDR3 is built from 14 residues. V was pared by 3 bases and J by 11 bases, with 17 bases between. Germline V gene data show CDR1 as LGHNA and CDR2 as YNFKEQ. The CDR3 DNA reads TGTGCCAGCAGCCAGGGTCTAGGGAGGACTGCCCAGCATTTT. It specifies CASSQGLGRTAQHF.

The rearrangement uses TRBV11-1 and TRBJ1-2, with a weak D call TRBD1 (5 bases). The CDR3 runs 12 residues. Germline CDR1 reads SGHAT; CDR2 reads FQDESV (reference sequence). The V end lost 3 bases, the J end lost 3 bases, and 5 bases lay between the germline ends. The CDR3 loop is CASSFRDYGYTF. CDR3 in DNA: TGTGCCAGCAGCTTCAGGGACTATGGCTACACCTTC.

The rearrangement joins TRBV27 to TRBJ1-1; TRBD1 might be the D (6 bases). Germline V gene sequence: CDR1 MNHEY, CDR2 SMNVEV (reference sequence). CDR3 size: 15 residues. Trimming pared 9 bases from V and 1 base from J, leaving 18 bases between. The DNA for the CDR3 is TGTGCCAGTCGGGGAGGGGGGCCGAGGAACACTGAAGCTTTCTTT. Its translation: CASRGGGPRNTEAFF.

The chain is built from TRBV5-6 and TRBJ1-1; D not resolved. Trimming left V 2 bases short and J 1 base short, with 9 bases between. The germline V gene has CDR1 SGHDT and CDR2 YYEEEE. This CDR3 is built from 14 residues. CDR3 protein: CASSFETSNTEAFF. The CDR3 DNA follows: TGTGCCAGCAGCTTCGAGACTTCGAACACTGAAGCTTTCTTT.

The chain employs TRBV24-1 and TRBJ2-5; D is unresolved. There are 14 residues in the CDR3. The germline V gene has CDR1 KGHDR and CDR2 SFDVKD. V was shortened by 3 bases and J by 1 base, with 8 bases between the two germline ends. As DNA, the CDR3 is TGTGCCACCAGTGATAGGGCAGTCCAAGAGACCCAGTACTTC. The encoded protein is CATSDRAVQETQYF.